The 28 T cell receptor beta chains presented below share a single source sample, sequenced in a study of blood T cell repertoires in COVID-19. Assay: immunoSEQ multiplex PCR; the TCRdb copy retains only in-frame clones and omits some. This sample has 300,000 to 450,000 clones, with approximately 86% found just once. The sample consisted of peripheral blood. The receptors here all came from a human donor in a cohort sampled during active COVID-19.

The chain is built from TRBV18 and TRBJ2-1, with 9 bases lining up with TRBD2. J was trimmed by 2 bases and V by 0 bases; bases with no gene match: 2. The CDR3 runs to 16 residues. Germline CDR1 and CDR2: KGHSH and LQKENI. In nucleotides, the CDR3 is TGTGCCAGCTCACCACCGGGCGGGGGGGCCTACAATGAGCAGTTCTTC. Translation: CASSPPGGGAYNEQFF.

In this sample, this clone turned up a few times. This chain links TRBV7-3 with TRBJ1-1; possibly TRBD1 for D (6 bases). There are 13 residues in the CDR3. V lost 5 bases and J 1 base, leaving 8 bases between the germline ends. The germline V gene has CDR1 SGHTA and CDR2 FQGTGA. The CDR3 nucleotides are TGTGCCAGCAGCGCGACAGGGAACACTGAAGCTTTCTTT. As protein: CASSATGNTEAFF.

The V call is TRBV7-8, the J call TRBJ2-2; tentative D call: TRBD2 (5 bases). V lost 8 bases to trimming and J lost 6 bases, with 16 bases between them. The CDR3 runs 14 residues. Germline-derived CDR1 and CDR2 are SGHVS and FQNEAQ. CDR3 coding DNA: TGTGCCAGCGAATTGGTCCCGCGGGCCGGGGAGCTGTTTTTT. Amino acid sequence: CASELVPRAGELFF.

The V call is TRBV30, the J call TRBJ1-5; TRBD1 is a possible D gene (5 bases). V lost 1 base to trimming and J lost 4 bases, with 11 bases between them. The CDR3 has 14 amino acids. Germline assignment: CDR1 GTSNPN and CDR2 SVGIG (reference sequence). CDR3 loop: CAWSAGQVNQPQHF. The CDR3 nucleotides read TGTGCCTGGAGTGCAGGGCAGGTAAATCAGCCCCAGCATTTT.

The gene calls are TRBV5-1 and TRBJ2-3; TRBD2 aligns across 8 bases. Losses at the gene ends were 0 bases for V and 4 bases for J; bases not matched to a gene: 7. Germline V CDR1 and CDR2: SGHRS, YFSETQ. The CDR3 has 16 residues. The CDR3 region is CASSLEGLVVSDTQYF. The CDR3 DNA sequence: TGCGCCAGCAGCTTGGAGGGACTAGTGGTATCAGATACGCAGTATTTT.

The chain uses TRBV14 and TRBJ2-5; a possible D gene is TRBD2 (5 bases). Germline loops: CDR1 SGHDN, CDR2 FVKESK. Deletions cut 0 bases from V and 4 bases from J, with 9 bases between. The CDR3 is 14 amino acids. Written as DNA, the CDR3 is TGTGCCAGCAGCCAAGATTCGGGGATAGAGACCCAGTACTTC. Protein product: CASSQDSGIETQYF.

This clone has a handful of counts. V gene TRBV25-1 combines with J gene TRBJ2-1; TRBD2 is a possible D gene (5 bases). V was pared by 3 bases and J by 0 bases, with 15 bases between. The CDR3 has 17 residues. Germline lookup yields CDR1 MGHDK and CDR2 SYGVNS. CDR3 bases: TGTGCCAGCAGTGATGCGGACTCACCTAGCTCCTACAATGAGCAGTTCTTC. Encoded protein: CASSDADSPSSYNEQFF. The full variable domain, rest sourced from reference TRBV25-1 and TRBJ2-1, is EADIYQTPRYLVIGTGKKITLECSQTMGHDKMYWYQQDPGMELHLIHYSYGVNSTEKGDLSSESTVSRIRTEHFPLTLESARPSHTSQYLCASSDADSPSSYNEQFFGPGTRLTVL.

The chain carries TRBV7-8 and TRBJ1-4, with 8 bases identical to TRBD1. The CDR3 is made up of 16 amino acids. V shed 5 bases, J shed 3 bases, and the junction held 8 bases outside the gene matches. CDR1 is SGHVS, CDR2 FQNEAQ, per germline. CDR3 protein: CASSPSRGRPNEKLFF. For the CDR3, the DNA is TGTGCCAGCAGCCCAAGCAGGGGGCGGCCTAATGAAAAACTGTTTTTT.

This chain links TRBV30 with TRBJ1-4, with TRBD1 as a possible D gene (6 bases). Looked up from germline, CDR1 is GTSNPN and CDR2 is SVGIG (reference sequence). V was cut by 3 bases and J by 6 bases, with 11 bases left in between. This CDR3 contains 13 residues. As DNA, the CDR3 is TGTGCCTGGAGCGACGGACAGTATGAAAAACTGTTTTTT. Protein product: CAWSDGQYEKLFF.

V and J are TRBV29-1 and TRBJ2-3, with TRBD1 matching 10 bases. Trimming took 7 bases from V and 3 from J; bases not matched to a gene: 7. Germline loops: CDR1 SQVTM, CDR2 ANQGSEA. CDR3 length: 14 residues. CDR3 sequence (DNA): TGCAGCGCCGGGGACAGGGGAAGGACAGATACGCAGTATTTT. It translates to CSAGDRGRTDTQYF.

This chain uses TRBV5-6 with TRBJ2-4; 12 positions agree with TRBD2. Germline CDR1 is SGHDT and CDR2 is YYEEEE. Trimming cost V 2 bases and J 14 bases; bases outside gene matches: 11. The CDR3 length is 15 residues. The CDR3: CASSLTVPSGGAEYF. The DNA for the CDR3 is TGTGCCAGCAGCTTAACCGTACCTAGCGGGGGGGCGGAGTACTTC.

The chain uses TRBV7-2 and TRBJ2-4, with TRBD1 matching 7 bases. Germline V CDR1 and CDR2: SGHTA, FQGNSA. V lost 1 base, J lost 2 bases, and 8 bases stayed unmatched. The CDR3 totals 17 residues. The CDR3 DNA sequence: TGTGCCAGCAGCTTAGGCCAGGGGGTAGGGTCCAAAAACATTCAGTACTTC. It is translated as CASSLGQGVGSKNIQYF.

This chain links TRBV15 with TRBJ2-1; perhaps TRBD1 as D (6 bases). The CDR3 consists of 12 residues. Per the germline V gene, CDR1 is LNHNV and CDR2 is YYDKDF (reference sequence). V lost 0 bases and J 14 bases, leaving 11 bases between the germline ends. The CDR3 DNA reads TGTGCCACCAGCAGAGACCGCCAGGGGAAGTTCTTC. This sequence encodes CATSRDRQGKFF. The entire variable domain, with the rest obtained from reference TRBV15 and TRBJ2-1, is as follows: DAMVIQNPRYQVTQFGKPVTLSCSQTLNHNVMYWYQQKSSQAPKLLFHYYDKDFNNEADTPDNFQSRRPNTSFCFLDIRSPGLGDTAMYLCATSRDRQGKFFGPGTRLTVL.

The J gene is TRBJ1-5, the V gene TRBV30; 7 bases map to TRBD1. The CDR3 is made up of 16 amino acids. CDR1 and CDR2 from the germline V gene are GTSNPN and SVGIG (reference sequence). V lost 4 bases to trimming and J lost 0 bases; unmatched junction nucleotides: 9. The CDR3 DNA sequence: TGTGCCTGGACTCATTCCGGGACAGATAGCAATCAGCCCCAGCATTTT. Translated, it gives CAWTHSGTDSNQPQHF.

This clone was detected a few times. This chain links TRBV2 with TRBJ1-5; unclear D gene. Per the germline V gene, CDR1 is SNHLY and CDR2 is FYNNEI. This CDR3 has 14 amino acids. V was cut by 5 bases and J by 1 base, with 9 bases left in between. In DNA, the CDR3 is TGTGCCAGCAGTCCTTCGGGGAGCAATCAGCCCCAGCATTTT. Its protein product is CASSPSGSNQPQHF.

J is TRBJ2-5 and V is TRBV7-9, with 7 positions matching TRBD1. The length of the CDR3 is 14 residues. V lost 5 bases to trimming and J lost 5 bases; unmatched junction nucleotides: 8. CDR1 and CDR2 (germline): SEHNR, FQNEAQ (reference sequence). The CDR3 sequence: CASSMTGFQETQYF. DNA for the CDR3: TGTGCCAGCAGCATGACAGGGTTTCAGGAGACCCAGTACTTC.

This clone showed up just once. V and J are TRBV28 and TRBJ2-7, with TRBD1 identical over 10 bases. Germline-derived CDR1 and CDR2 are MDHEN and SYDVKM. CDR3 length equals 15 residues. The trim removed 3 bases at V and 2 bases at J, leaving 4 bases unmatched. The DNA of the CDR3 is TGTGCCAGCAGTTTCCGGGACAGGGGCACCTACGAGCAGTACTTC. Translating it yields CASSFRDRGTYEQYF.

The chain recombines TRBV5-1 with TRBJ1-2; the match to TRBD1 covers 9 bases. The CDR3 is made up of 13 amino acids. Per germline, CDR1 SGHRS and CDR2 YFSETQ. J lost 6 bases, V lost 4 bases, and 4 bases had no gene match. The CDR3 here is CASSPGTGNGYTF. Here the CDR3 DNA reads TGCGCCAGCAGCCCAGGGACAGGGAATGGCTACACCTTC. The full variable domain, with the rest looked up from reference TRBV5-1 and TRBJ1-2, is KAGVTQTPRYLIKTRGQQVTLSCSPISGHRSVSWYQQTPGQGLQFLFEYFSETQRNKGNFPGRFSGRQFSNSRSEMNVSTLELGDSALYLCASSPGTGNGYTFGSGTRLTVV.

The chain couples TRBV12-3 or TRBV12-4 to TRBJ1-1; D is undetermined. This CDR3 has 13 amino acids. V was trimmed by 3 bases and J by 7 bases, leaving 12 bases between them. The CDR3 reads CASSLIRRSEAFF. The CDR3 nucleotides are TGTGCCAGCAGTTTGATTCGGAGGAGTGAAGCTTTCTTT.

The V and J genes are TRBV29-1 and TRBJ1-2; 9 bases align to TRBD1. The length of the CDR3 is 13 residues. Germline V gene data show CDR1 as SQVTM and CDR2 as ANQGSEA. The ends lost 7 bases at V and 3 bases at J; junction bases unmatched: 6. The CDR3 is CSGSTGGDYGYTF. In DNA, the CDR3 is TGCAGCGGGTCAACAGGGGGCGACTATGGCTACACCTTC.

The sample holds one count of this clone. One end of the junction is discordant with germline, which a read error may explain. This same CDR3 is encoded by further DNA sequences in the sample. This chain uses TRBV4-1 with TRBJ1-2; tentatively, D is TRBD1 (5 bases). There are 16 residues in the CDR3. Germline V lookup: CDR1 MGHRA, CDR2 YSYEKL. CDR3 amino acids: CASSQGVGLPNYGYTF. CDR3 nucleotide sequence: TGCGCCAGCAGCCAAGGCGTGGGACTCCCTAACTATGGCTATACCTTC.

In this sample, this clone turned up once. The rearrangement joins TRBV6-1 to TRBJ2-3, with 8 bases fitting TRBD2. After removal of 1 base from V and 6 bases from J, the junction contained 3 bases not matched to a gene. Germline CDR1 is MNHNS and CDR2 is SASEGT. The CDR3 spans 14 residues. In DNA form, the CDR3 reads TGTGCCAGCAGTGAAGGGACTAGCTGGGATACGCAGTATTTT. Protein product: CASSEGTSWDTQYF.

The gene calls are TRBV18 and TRBJ1-2; D possibly corresponds to TRBD1 (5 bases). CDR3 length equals 14 residues. Germline-derived CDR1 and CDR2 are KGHSH and LQKENI. V lost 3 bases and J 5 bases, leaving 13 bases between the germline ends. CDR3 loop: CASSPDSFAYGYTF. The CDR3 bases are TGTGCCAGCTCACCCGACAGCTTCGCTTATGGCTACACCTTC.

CDR3 residues: CASSFSGGQETQYF. Written as DNA, the CDR3 is TGTGCCAGCAGCTTTAGCGGGGGTCAAGAGACCCAGTACTTC. The chain is built from TRBV7-2 and TRBJ2-5, with TRBD2 identical over 9 bases. Trimming cost V 3 bases and J 2 bases; bases outside gene matches: 1. The germline gives CDR1 SGHTA, CDR2 FQGNSA. CDR3 length: 14 residues.

V and J are TRBV4-1 and TRBJ2-2, with D perhaps matching TRBD1 (6 bases). V was trimmed by 2 bases and J by 8 bases, leaving 9 bases between them. In germline, CDR1 is MGHRA, CDR2 YSYEKL. The CDR3 is made up of 13 amino acids. Here the CDR3 reads CASSQPQGGELFF. CDR3 bases: TGCGCCAGCAGCCAACCTCAGGGGGGGGAGCTGTTTTTT.

V and J are TRBV6-6 and TRBJ1-6; 7 positions match TRBD1. The CDR3 covers 16 residues. Germline values: CDR1 MNHNY, CDR2 SVGAGI (reference sequence). The ends lost 6 bases at V and 6 bases at J; junction bases unmatched: 11. The CDR3 spells CASRGYGTEPNSPLHF. As DNA, the CDR3 is TGTGCCAGCAGAGGGTACGGGACAGAACCTAATTCACCCCTCCACTTT.

The V and J genes are TRBV20-1 and TRBJ1-1, with a possible D match to TRBD1 (5 bases). This CDR3 comprises 11 residues. The V gene lost 1 base and the J gene lost 7 bases, with 7 bases spanning the gap. Germline loops: CDR1 DFQATT, CDR2 SNEGSKA (reference sequence). The DNA for the CDR3 is TGCAGTGCTAGAGGGGGCGGTGAAGCTTTCTTT. It translates to CSARGGGEAFF.

This rearrangement joins TRBV5-6 to TRBJ2-2, with D possibly being TRBD2 (6 bases). The CDR3 is 16 amino acids. The germline V gene encodes CDR1 SGHDT and CDR2 YYEEEE. V shed 5 bases and J shed 2 bases, with 16 bases lying between them. The CDR3 nucleotides are TGTGCCAGCAGGACCGCGGGGCGCGGAAACACCGGGGAGCTGTTTTTT. This gives the protein CASRTAGRGNTGELFF.